This T cell receptor beta chain was recorded in a study of cytomegalovirus exposure and HLA in healthy donors. V was clipped by 4 bases and J by 7 bases, with 19 bases between them. Germline V lookup: CDR1 SGHRS, CDR2 YFSETQ. This CDR3 is 15 amino acids long. PCR primers comprised 60 Vbeta and 13 Jbeta primers. This table comes from immunoSEQ multiplex PCR, and its TCRdb copy is limited to in-frame clones, with some not included. The repertoire holds roughly 180,000 clones, with approximately 77% as singletons. The chain recombines TRBV5-1 with TRBJ2-3; D is undetermined. The clonotype originates from a female donor in good health and CMV-seronegative. Sequenced input: PBMCs. The CDR3 DNA reads as TGCGCCAGCAGCCCCCGAGGAACTTCTGATTATACGCAGTATTTT. This translates into CASSPRGTSDYTQYF.